The 16 T cell receptor beta chains in this list originate from one sample, sequenced in a study of blood T cell repertoires in COVID-19. Produced via immunoSEQ multiplex PCR; TCRdb's table is partial and in-frame only. The repertoire holds 200,000 or so clones, with 75% to 85% as singletons. The sequenced material came from peripheral blood. These receptors all come from a woman older than 75 with COVID-19, enrolled during active disease.

The rearrangement links TRBV4-3 to TRBJ1-2; the D gene is possibly TRBD1 (6 bases). The V end lost 3 bases, the J end lost 8 bases, and 19 bases lay between the germline ends. Germline CDR1 is LGHNA and CDR2 is YSLEER. The CDR3 extends over 15 amino acids. The CDR3 region has the DNA TGCGCCAGCAGCCACGCAGACAGGAGGATTGGGGGCTACACCTTC. Residues: CASSHADRRIGGYTF.

This chain connects TRBV19 to TRBJ1-4; a weak D match, TRBD1 (5 bases). This CDR3 is 15 amino acids long. Germline loops: CDR1 LNHDA, CDR2 SQIVND (reference sequence). V lost 4 bases and J 3 bases, leaving 12 bases between the germline ends. CDR3 in DNA: TGTGCCAGTAGTACAGGGTTCTGGGCTAATGAAAAACTGTTTTTT. The encoded protein is CASSTGFWANEKLFF.

This clone has just a few counts. The chain employs TRBV18 and TRBJ2-3; TRBD2 matches 9 bases. The trim removed 0 bases at V and 4 bases at J, leaving 2 bases unmatched. The CDR3 has 15 amino acids. In germline, CDR1 is KGHSH, CDR2 LQKENI. The CDR3 protein is CASSPPGLASDTQYF. The CDR3 DNA reads TGTGCCAGCTCACCACCGGGACTAGCATCAGATACGCAGTATTTT.

The V and J genes are TRBV6-2 or TRBV6-3 and TRBJ2-1; 9 bases align to TRBD2. The CDR3 contains 20 residues. V shed 0 bases, J shed 1 base, and the junction held 13 bases outside the gene matches. CDR1 and CDR2 from the germline V gene are MNHEY and SVGEGT. CDR3 sequence: CASSYSTAGGQIRSYNEQFF. DNA for the CDR3: TGTGCCAGCAGTTACTCGACCGCGGGGGGGCAGATTAGGTCCTACAATGAGCAGTTCTTC.

The V and J genes are TRBV9 and TRBJ2-7, with a tentative D call TRBD1 (5 bases). The CDR3 sequence is 13 residues long. With 3 bases removed from V and 3 bases from J, the gap between germline ends came to 10 bases. In germline, CDR1 is SGDLS, CDR2 YYNGEE. CDR3 region: CASSEGQGYEQYF. In DNA form, the CDR3 reads TGTGCCAGCAGCGAAGGTCAGGGCTACGAGCAGTACTTC. Complete variable domain (other parts from reference TRBV9 and TRBJ2-7): DSGVTQTPKHLITATGQRVTLRCSPRSGDLSVYWYQQSLDQGLQFLIQYYNGEERAKGNILERFSAQQFPDLHSELNLSSLELGDSALYFCASSEGQGYEQYFGPGTRLTVT.

This rearrangement joins TRBV28 to TRBJ1-5; no clear D. CDR1 and CDR2 from the germline V gene are MDHEN and SYDVKM. CDR3 size: 14 residues. The V and J ends lost 3 bases and 8 bases respectively, with 14 bases between them. In DNA form, the CDR3 reads TGTGCCAGCAGTTTCAGCAATTCCGGGAAGCCCCAGCATTTT. Its translation is CASSFSNSGKPQHF.

The rearrangement joins TRBV19 to TRBJ2-1; D ambiguous. Per the germline V gene, CDR1 is LNHDA and CDR2 is SQIVND (reference sequence). V lost 6 bases, J lost 9 bases, and 9 bases lay in between. CDR3 length equals 11 residues. This chain's CDR3 is CASSLRGEQFF. Here the CDR3 DNA reads TGTGCCAGTAGCTTGCGCGGTGAGCAGTTCTTC.

This chain links TRBV2 with TRBJ1-1; 7 nucleotides line up with TRBD1. Germline V gene sequence: CDR1 SNHLY, CDR2 FYNNEI. The CDR3 covers 13 residues. The J segment lost 6 bases and the V segment lost 8 bases, leaving 9 bases of the junction unmatched. The CDR3 bases are TGTGCCAGCCGATCCCAGGGGGAGGCTGAAGCTTTCTTT. Translated: CASRSQGEAEAFF.

This chain connects TRBV28 to TRBJ1-1, with D maybe TRBD1 (5 bases). The CDR3 runs to 13 residues. The V and J ends lost 7 bases and 5 bases respectively, with 14 bases between them. The germline V gene encodes CDR1 MDHEN and CDR2 SYDVKM. The CDR3 loop is CASTRGVGTEAFF. Written as DNA, the CDR3 is TGTGCCAGCACCCGGGGGGTCGGTACTGAAGCTTTCTTT.

CDR3 in DNA: TGTGCCAGCAGCCTGGGGTGGGGGGGCGCGTCCGGTAAACTGTTTTTT. Translation: CASSLGWGGASGKLFF. The chain has TRBV5-4 and TRBJ1-4; maybe TRBD1 (6 bases). This CDR3 has 16 amino acids. The germline V gene encodes CDR1 SGHNT and CDR2 YYREEE (reference sequence). V lost 4 bases and J lost 11, with 24 bases in between.

The CDR3 sequence is CASSQRGGRETQYF. CDR3 nucleotides: TGTGCCAGCAGCCAAAGGGGGGGGCGAGAGACCCAGTACTTC. The V and J genes are TRBV14 and TRBJ2-5; tentatively, D is TRBD2 (7 bases). Germline V gene data show CDR1 as SGHDN and CDR2 as FVKESK. This CDR3 has 14 amino acids. Trimming took 2 bases from V and 4 from J, leaving 11 bases between them. Full variable domain (outside the CDR3, taken from reference TRBV14 and TRBJ2-5): EAGVTQFPSHSVIEKGQTVTLRCDPISGHDNLYWYRRVMGKEIKFLLHFVKESKQDESGMPNNRFLAERTGGTYSTLKVQPAELEDSGVYFCASSQRGGRETQYFGPGTRLLVL.

This chain links TRBV19 with TRBJ2-2, with 7 bases fitting TRBD1. Germline V gives CDR1 LNHDA, CDR2 SQIVND (reference sequence). CDR3 length: 15 residues. The junction had 7 bases not matched to a gene; V was cut back by 8 bases and J by 1 base. This chain's CDR3 is CASSGTAVNTGELFF. Written as DNA, the CDR3 is TGTGCCAGTTCAGGGACAGCCGTGAACACCGGGGAGCTGTTTTTT.

This clone has just a few counts. The rearrangement links TRBV7-9 to TRBJ2-5; 10 nucleotides agree with TRBD2. Germline V CDR1 and CDR2: SEHNR, FQNEAQ (reference sequence). J was trimmed by 0 bases and V by 5 bases; bases with no gene match: 9. The CDR3 runs to 17 residues. The CDR3 region has the DNA TGTGCCAGCAGCCGGGGACTAGCGATCCCGTACCAAGAGACCCAGTACTTC. It encodes CASSRGLAIPYQETQYF.

The chain has TRBV5-4 and TRBJ2-5, with 7 bases identical to TRBD1. The trim removed 1 base at V and 3 bases at J, leaving 3 bases unmatched. CDR1 SGHNT and CDR2 YYREEE come from the germline V gene (reference sequence). This CDR3 comprises 14 residues. Here the CDR3 DNA reads TGTGCCAGCAGCTTGACAGGGGACGAAGAGACCCAGTACTTC. This gives the protein CASSLTGDEETQYF.

The chain uses TRBV5-1 and TRBJ1-6, with no clear D. Germline lookup yields CDR1 SGHRS and CDR2 YFSETQ. This CDR3 spans 14 amino acids. Trimming shortened V by 2 bases and J by 10 bases, and 13 bases separated the two germline ends. CDR3 sequence reads: CASSFEGGFSPLHF. In DNA form, the CDR3 reads TGCGCCAGCAGCTTCGAAGGAGGGTTCTCACCCCTCCACTTT.

With regard to this clone: The same CDR3 can be traced to other DNA sequences in this sample. The chain is built from TRBV19 and TRBJ2-7; 9 bases match TRBD1. This CDR3 spans 15 amino acids. The V gene end was trimmed by 1 base and the J gene end by 2 bases; junction bases not matched to a gene: 3. Germline CDR1 and CDR2: LNHDA and SQIVND (reference sequence). CDR3 nucleotides: TGTGCCAGTAGTATAGGAGGGACAGGGACCTACGAGCAGTACTTC. Amino acids: CASSIGGTGTYEQYF.